These T cell receptor beta chains were read from a single sample in a study of T cell responses to AZD1222 COVID-19 vaccine. Here immunoSEQ multiplex PCR was the method, and the copy in TCRdb shows in-frame clones only, minus some. The table has fewer than 100,000 clones, 87% seen once; the top ten hold around a tenth. Sequencing used peripheral blood, obtained 28 days after the second AZD1222 dose. All receptors derive from an adult who received the AZD1222 COVID-19 vaccine. Both conserved end residues are part of each CDR3. Each record gives: J gene, V gene, clone size, D gene, CDR3 DNA, CDR3 protein. D genes are given only for firm matches. Where a row states a size, it is once, few, many or the class of an expanded clone; other rows omit it.

>TRBJ1-5|TRBV29-1|-|-
TGCAGCGTTGTACTGATGGGTGCGCGTAGCAATCAGCCCCAGCATTTT
CSVVLMGARSNQPQHF
>TRBJ2-7|TRBV6-5|-|-
TGTGCCAGCAGCACACTCTACGAGCAGTACTTC
CASSTLYEQYF
>TRBJ1-1|TRBV10-3|-|TRBD1
TGTGCCATCACCGGAGGCCGGGACAGATACACTGAAGCTTTCTTT
CAITGGRDRYTEAFF
>TRBJ2-7|TRBV19|-|-
TGTGCCAGTAGTACGCAGACAGGTCCCTCCTACGAGCAGTACTTC
CASSTQTGPSYEQYF
>TRBJ1-5|TRBV18|few|-
TGTGCCAGCTCACCAATTAGGTGGCGCGACAATCAGCCCCAGCATTTT
CASSPIRWRDNQPQHF
>TRBJ2-7|TRBV18|-|TRBD1
TGTGCCAGCCGCGGGACAGGGAACGAGCAGTACTTC
CASRGTGNEQYF
>TRBJ1-1|TRBV9|-|TRBD1
TGTGCCAGCAGCGTAGGTCAGGGGGCGGAGAACACTGAAGCTTTCTTT
CASSVGQGAENTEAFF
>TRBJ2-1|TRBV5-1|-|-
TGCGCCAGCAGCTTGGGGCTAGCTCCGGGCCATGAGCAGTTCTTC
CASSLGLAPGHEQFF
>TRBJ2-3|TRBV19|-|TRBD2
TGTGCCAGTAGTCCCGGACCGGGACTAGCGCTGTTGGATACGCAGTATTTT
CASSPGPGLALLDTQYF
>TRBJ1-4|TRBV5-8|-|-
TGTGCCAGCAGCTTGCGCGGGGCTGGGGAGGAAAAACTGTTTTTT
CASSLRGAGEEKLFF
>TRBJ2-7|TRBV7-2|-|-
TGTGCCAGCAGCTTAGAGGACAGATCCTTCTACGAGCAGTACTTC
CASSLEDRSFYEQYF
>TRBJ2-3|TRBV10-3|-|-
TGTGCCATCATGCAAACAGGGCGCGGAGCAGATACGCAGTATTTT
CAIMQTGRGADTQYF
>TRBJ2-5|TRBV7-2|once|-
TGTGCCAGCAGCTTAGCGGGTTCAGACGGATGGGGGACCCAGTACTTC
CASSLAGSDGWGTQYF
>TRBJ2-1|TRBV5-1|-|TRBD2
TGCGCCAGCAGCTCGACTAGCGGTGGCTACAATGAGCAGTTCTTC
CASSSTSGGYNEQFF
>TRBJ2-7|TRBV12-3/TRBV12-4|-|-
TGTGCCAGCACCTTTGCCCACCACGAGCAGTACTTC
CASTFAHHEQYF
>TRBJ1-3|TRBV6-6|-|-
TGTGCCAGCAGTATTTCGGGAAGTCTAAACACCATATATTTT
CASSISGSLNTIYF
>TRBJ2-5|TRBV18|-|-
TGTGCCAGCTCACCCATGGACCCTTCGGATGGGGAGACCCAGTACTTC
CASSPMDPSDGETQYF
>TRBJ1-6|TRBV9|-|TRBD1
TGTGCCAGCAGCGTAGCCCCGGACAGGGCGGATTCACCCCTCCACTTT
CASSVAPDRADSPLHF